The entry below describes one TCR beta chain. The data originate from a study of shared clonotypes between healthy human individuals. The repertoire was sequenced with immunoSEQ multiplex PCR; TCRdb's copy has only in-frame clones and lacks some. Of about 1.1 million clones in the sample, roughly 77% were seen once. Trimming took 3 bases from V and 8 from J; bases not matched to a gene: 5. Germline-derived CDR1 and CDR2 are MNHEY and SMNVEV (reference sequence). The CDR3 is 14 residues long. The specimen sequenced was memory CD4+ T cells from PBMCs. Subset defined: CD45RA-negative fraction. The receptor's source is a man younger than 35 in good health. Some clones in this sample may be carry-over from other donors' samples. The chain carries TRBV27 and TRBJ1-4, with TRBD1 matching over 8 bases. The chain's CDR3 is CASSLETGAEKLFF. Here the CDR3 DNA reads TGTGCCAGCAGTTTGGAGACAGGGGCCGAAAAACTGTTTTTT.